The 30 T cell receptor beta chains in this list originate from one sample, sequenced in a study of blood T cell repertoires in COVID-19. Using immunoSEQ multiplex PCR, the repertoire was profiled, and TCRdb retains in-frame clones only, with some absent. The profile covers over 150,000 clones, with roughly 83% appearing a single time and roughly 2.9% taken by the ten largest. Specimen: peripheral blood. Receptor source: a woman aged 60-75 years with acute or convalescent COVID-19.

The chain links TRBV2 to TRBJ1-5; 9 nucleotides agree with TRBD1. The V gene's germline CDR1 is SNHLY and CDR2 FYNNEI. V lost 7 bases to trimming and J lost 5 bases; unmatched junction nucleotides: 3. This CDR3 comprises 13 residues. CDR3 coding DNA: TGTGCCAGCAACACAGGGGGCTATCAGCCCCAGCATTTT. Translating it yields CASNTGGYQPQHF.

V is TRBV5-6 and J is TRBJ2-3; 11 bases line up with TRBD1. The CDR3 totals 15 residues. The germline V gene encodes CDR1 SGHDT and CDR2 YYEEEE. The V segment lost 7 bases and the J segment 8 bases; nucleotides outside the gene matches: 12. The CDR3 nucleotides read TGTGCCAGCTCGCGGACAGGGGGCTCCCAGGGTACGCAGTATTTT. Amino acid sequence: CASSRTGGSQGTQYF.

The chain employs TRBV7-8 and TRBJ2-3, with 8 bases fitting TRBD2. The ends lost 0 bases at V and 4 bases at J; junction bases unmatched: 3. Germline CDR1 reads SGHVS; CDR2 reads FQNEAQ. The CDR3 runs to 15 residues. This CDR3 is CASSLAGGGADTQYF. Written as DNA, the CDR3 is TGTGCCAGCAGCTTAGCCGGGGGGGGAGCAGATACGCAGTATTTT.

This rearrangement joins TRBV3-1 (or the pseudogene TRBV3-2) to TRBJ2-7; the match to TRBD2 covers 10 bases. V was pared by 1 base and J by 2 bases, with 8 bases of the junction left unmatched. Germline CDR1 LGHDT, CDR2 YNNKEL (reference sequence). The CDR3 contains 17 residues. This chain's CDR3 is CASSQGFSGGRPYEQYF. The CDR3 nucleotides are TGTGCCAGCAGCCAAGGTTTTAGCGGGGGGCGACCCTACGAGCAGTACTTC.

This chain links TRBV7-9 with TRBJ2-4, with 10 bases that match TRBD1. The CDR3 length is 19 residues. Germline V gives CDR1 SEHNR, CDR2 FQNEAQ (reference sequence). Trimming at V came to 6 bases and at J to 0 bases, leaving 14 bases not matched to a gene. The CDR3 protein is CASSPGQGGVQLAKNIQYF. CDR3 DNA sequence: TGTGCCAGCAGTCCAGGACAGGGGGGAGTTCAGCTAGCCAAAAACATTCAGTACTTC.

This sequence joins TRBV11-3 and TRBJ2-5; TRBD2 matches at 9 bases. The CDR3 sequence is 17 residues long. From germline, CDR1 is SGHNT and CDR2 YENEEA. J gave up 0 bases and V 5 bases, and 10 bases lay outside the gene matches. The CDR3 spells CASSPGLLAGNQETQYF. CDR3 sequence (DNA): TGTGCCAGCAGCCCAGGGCTTCTAGCGGGGAACCAAGAGACCCAGTACTTC.

V is TRBV7-2 and J is TRBJ2-5; 12 bases align to TRBD2. V lost 0 bases and J lost 2; bases outside the gene matches: 4. Looked up from germline, CDR1 is SGHTA and CDR2 is FQGNSA. The CDR3 spans 17 residues. CDR3 nucleotide sequence: TGTGCCAGCAGCTTAGCCCCTAGCGGGGGGGGGCAAGAGACCCAGTACTTC. Translated, it gives CASSLAPSGGGQETQYF. Filled out from reference TRBV7-2 and TRBJ2-5, the complete variable domain reads GAGVSQSPSNKVTEKGKDVELRCDPISGHTALYWYRQSLGQGLEFLIYFQGNSAPDKSGLPSDRFSAERTGGSVSTLTIQRTQQEDSAVYLCASSLAPSGGGQETQYFGPGTRLLVL.

The chain combines TRBV6-1 with TRBJ2-2; D is perhaps TRBD2 (6 bases). The germline V and J ends were trimmed by 1 base and 8 bases, with 11 bases remaining between them. Germline V gene lookup returns CDR1 MNHNS and CDR2 SASEGT. The CDR3 extends over 14 amino acids. CDR3 in amino acids: CASSEDWTTGELFF. CDR3 DNA sequence: TGTGCCAGCAGTGAAGATTGGACTACGGGGGAGCTGTTTTTT.

V usage is TRBV5-1 and J usage is TRBJ1-1, with D tentatively TRBD1 (6 bases). This CDR3 has 13 residues. V shed 4 bases and J shed 1 base, with 8 bases lying between them. Germline V gene data show CDR1 as SGHRS and CDR2 as YFSETQ. The CDR3 protein is CASSRGGNTEAFF. The CDR3 bases are TGCGCCAGCAGCAGAGGGGGGAACACTGAAGCTTTCTTT.

This sequence joins TRBV5-5 and TRBJ1-4; D unclear. In germline, CDR1 is SGHKS, CDR2 YYEKEE (reference sequence). The CDR3 contains 11 residues. Trimming cost V 2 bases and J 7 bases, with 3 bases left between them. For the CDR3, the DNA is TGTGCCAGCAGCTTCGGTGAAAAACTGTTTTTT. It codes for CASSFGEKLFF.

This clone is a singleton in its sample. The rearrangement joins TRBV18 to TRBJ2-7; a possible D gene is TRBD1 (5 bases). This CDR3 is built from 15 residues. The germline CDR1 and CDR2 sequences are KGHSH and LQKENI. Trimming stripped 0 bases from V and 3 bases from J, with 12 bases between. In DNA, the CDR3 is TGTGCCAGCTCACCACCGGTGTCAGGGCTCTACGAGCAGTACTTC. Protein sequence: CASSPPVSGLYEQYF.

This clone was observed a single time. This sequence joins TRBV7-2 and TRBJ2-3; TRBD2 aligns across 14 bases. With 5 bases clipped from V and 1 base from J, the junction kept 2 bases outside the gene matches. The germline V gene encodes CDR1 SGHTA and CDR2 FQGNSA. CDR3 length: 16 residues. CDR3 nucleotides: TGTGCCAGCAGCCCGGGACTAGCGGGGGGCACAGATACGCAGTATTTT. It specifies CASSPGLAGGTDTQYF.

The V gene is TRBV9, the J gene TRBJ2-7; TRBD1 aligns across 8 bases. Unmatched junction bases numbered 5, after V lost 3 bases and J lost 3 bases. Germline assignment: CDR1 SGDLS and CDR2 YYNGEE. The CDR3 totals 14 residues. CDR3 in DNA: TGTGCCAGCAGCGCCGACAGGGGTGGCTACGAGCAGTACTTC. This gives the protein CASSADRGGYEQYF.

The V and J genes are TRBV7-2 and TRBJ2-5; 11 nucleotides agree with TRBD2. The CDR3 length is 15 residues. Germline V gene data show CDR1 as SGHTA and CDR2 as FQGNSA. J gave up 4 bases and V 5 bases, and 6 bases lay outside the gene matches. Here the CDR3 reads CASSLTGTSGETQYF. DNA for the CDR3: TGTGCCAGCAGCCTTACCGGGACTAGCGGAGAGACCCAGTACTTC.

The count of this clone is one. The V gene is TRBV19, the J gene TRBJ2-1; D call uncertain. The V gene lost 2 bases and the J gene lost 8 bases, with 10 bases spanning the gap. This CDR3 comprises 13 residues. Looked up from germline, CDR1 is LNHDA and CDR2 is SQIVND (reference sequence). CDR3 amino acids: CASSIQTFYEQFF. As DNA, the CDR3 is TGTGCCAGTAGTATACAAACATTCTATGAGCAGTTCTTC.

The gene calls are TRBV9 and TRBJ1-2; D remains unclear. V lost 4 bases and J lost 2, with 12 bases in between. The CDR3 spans 14 residues. Germline V gene sequence: CDR1 SGDLS, CDR2 YYNGEE. For the CDR3, the DNA is TGTGCCAGCAGCATGGGAGACACCAACTATGGCTACACCTTC. This translates into CASSMGDTNYGYTF.

The rearrangement joins TRBV5-1 to TRBJ2-3; a possible D gene is TRBD2 (7 bases). Trimming cost V 4 bases and J 4 bases, with 22 bases left between them. Germline V gene sequence: CDR1 SGHRS, CDR2 YFSETQ. CDR3 length: 17 amino acids. The CDR3 DNA sequence: TGCGCCAGCAGCCACATTCCTAGCGGAGGGGGTCCAGATACGCAGTATTTT. Amino acids: CASSHIPSGGGPDTQYF.

The chain employs TRBV3-1 (or the pseudogene TRBV3-2) and TRBJ1-4; maybe TRBD1 (5 bases). Per germline, CDR1 LGHDT and CDR2 YNNKEL (reference sequence). CDR3 length: 16 residues. V was pared by 0 bases and J by 0 bases, with 8 bases between. The CDR3 loop is CASSQDGGSTNEKLFF. The CDR3 coding sequence is TGTGCCAGCAGCCAAGATGGGGGGTCAACTAATGAAAAACTGTTTTTT.

This CDR3 reads CSVVRGNTEAFF. CDR3 nucleotide sequence: TGCAGCGTTGTCCGGGGGAACACTGAAGCTTTCTTT. The rearrangement joins TRBV29-1 to TRBJ1-1; D unresolved. V was trimmed by 4 bases and J by 1 base, leaving 7 bases between them. This CDR3 has 12 amino acids. Germline CDR1 SQVTM, CDR2 ANQGSEA.

The table lists this clone with a count of one. This chain joins TRBV27 and TRBJ2-7; TRBD2 agrees at 13 bases. Trimming removed 6 bases from V and 5 bases from J; junction bases left unmatched: 7. Germline values: CDR1 MNHEY, CDR2 SMNVEV (reference sequence). The CDR3 consists of 15 residues. CDR3 amino acids: CASRTSGGPPHEQYF. Written as DNA, the CDR3 is TGTGCCAGCAGGACTAGCGGGGGGCCTCCCCACGAGCAGTACTTC.

The chain links TRBV7-9 to TRBJ1-5; possible D gene TRBD1, 5 bases. The CDR3 consists of 14 residues. CDR1 and CDR2 (germline): SEHNR, FQNEAQ (reference sequence). V was trimmed by 8 bases and J by 2 bases, leaving 13 bases between them. The CDR3 protein is CASLSGLGNQPQHF. The CDR3 nucleotides are TGTGCCAGCTTGTCAGGGTTGGGCAATCAGCCCCAGCATTTT.

This chain uses TRBV6-1 with TRBJ1-2; 9 bases agree with TRBD1. The V segment lost 3 bases and the J segment 5 bases; nucleotides outside the gene matches: 1. Germline V CDR1 and CDR2: MNHNS, SASEGT. The CDR3 is made up of 13 amino acids. CDR3 sequence reads: CASSDGTGYGYTF. CDR3 DNA: TGTGCCAGCAGTGATGGGACAGGGTATGGCTACACCTTC.

V is TRBV7-9 and J is TRBJ1-2, with a weak D call TRBD1 (6 bases). The CDR3 totals 15 residues. V lost 5 bases, J lost 6 bases, and 19 bases lay in between. Germline V CDR1 and CDR2: SEHNR, FQNEAQ (reference sequence). CDR3 nucleotide sequence: TGTGCCAGCAGCCCATCTCTAGGGGGGGCGGATGGCTACACCTTC. Residues: CASSPSLGGADGYTF.

The sample holds one count of this clone. CDR3 in amino acids: CASSSGQITSATNEKLFF. The CDR3, as DNA: TGTGCCAGCAGTTCCGGACAGATTACGAGCGCAACTAATGAAAAACTGTTTTTT. This chain joins TRBV7-9 and TRBJ1-4, with D possibly TRBD1 on 6 matching bases. Germline CDR1 reads SEHNR; CDR2 reads FQNEAQ (reference sequence). This CDR3 has 18 amino acids. The V gene lost 6 bases and the J gene lost 0 bases, with 20 bases spanning the gap.

The rearrangement joins TRBV2 to TRBJ1-3; 9 bases agree with TRBD1. In germline, CDR1 is SNHLY, CDR2 FYNNEI. The CDR3 has 14 residues. V shed 6 bases, J shed 5 bases, and the junction held 5 bases outside the gene matches. DNA for the CDR3: TGTGCCAGCAGCGCAGGACAGGGGCGAAACACCATATATTTT. Translation: CASSAGQGRNTIYF.

In this sample, this clone turned up a few times. This chain connects TRBV7-2 to TRBJ1-6, with 10 nucleotides matching TRBD1. CDR1 and CDR2 (germline): SGHTA, FQGNSA. This CDR3 has 16 amino acids. The trim removed 5 bases at V and 6 bases at J, leaving 7 bases unmatched. CDR3 coding DNA: TGTGCCAGCAGCCTTCGGGACAGGGGAATTAATTCACCCCTCCACTTT. This encodes CASSLRDRGINSPLHF.

The chain has TRBV19 and TRBJ2-5; the D gene is possibly TRBD1 (5 bases). Germline assignment: CDR1 LNHDA and CDR2 SQIVND (reference sequence). The length of the CDR3 is 13 residues. The germline V and J ends were trimmed by 5 bases and 5 bases, with 12 bases remaining between them. The CDR3 loop reads CASSPARGETQYF. CDR3 DNA: TGTGCCAGTAGTCCGGCAAGGGGTGAGACCCAGTACTTC.

The rearrangement joins TRBV5-4 to TRBJ1-3; D uncertain. The CDR3 covers 14 residues. V was trimmed by 4 bases and J by 0 bases, leaving 8 bases between them. The germline gives CDR1 SGHNT, CDR2 YYREEE (reference sequence). The CDR3 sequence is CASSRADSGNTIYF. As DNA, the CDR3 is TGTGCCAGCAGCAGAGCGGACTCTGGAAACACCATATATTTT.

The gene calls are TRBV6-5 and TRBJ1-5, with a tentative D call TRBD1 (6 bases). Germline assignment: CDR1 MNHEY and CDR2 SVGAGI. There are 13 residues in the CDR3. Trimming removed 8 bases from V and 0 bases from J, with 8 bases in between. CDR3 bases: TGTGCCAGCGGACAGTATAGCAATCAGCCCCAGCATTTT. Protein product: CASGQYSNQPQHF.

CDR3 nucleotide sequence: TGCAGTGCTAGTAGAGCCCTTCGGGGGGTGGCCCGGATTTCTTCACCCCTCCACTTT. Translating gives CSASRALRGVARISSPLHF. The chain combines TRBV20-1 with TRBJ1-6, with D possibly TRBD1 on 5 matching bases. The germline gives CDR1 DFQATT, CDR2 SNEGSKA (reference sequence). Trimming removed 3 bases at V and 9 bases at J, with 30 bases between. The CDR3 is 19 amino acids.